The 32 T cell receptor beta chains listed next were all sequenced from one sample in a study of control samples from healthy donors and cancer patients (dated by TCRdb to between 2020 and 2021). Libraries were constructed by the immunoSEQ multiplex PCR assay. Held by TCRdb, this immuneACCESS table contains in-frame sequences only and omits some clones. Under half of the omission traces to an unresolved V gene where checked; the cause of the rest is unknown. The sample table records some 74,000 clones; 75% to 85% of these occur just once. Approximately 15% of the sample rests with the top ten. Sequenced sample: blood. The receptors were gathered from a man between 60 and 75 years old in good health.

This clone was seen a handful of times. V is TRBV15 and J is TRBJ2-1; 8 nucleotides match TRBD2. Germline V gene lookup returns CDR1 LNHNV and CDR2 YYDKDF (reference sequence). V was clipped by 1 base and J by 0 bases; unmatched bases: 5. The CDR3 is 17 amino acids. This CDR3 reads CATSRVITSGSYNEQFF. DNA of the CDR3: TGTGCCACCAGCAGAGTCATAACTAGCGGCTCCTACAATGAGCAGTTCTTC.

The rearrangement links TRBV6-5 to TRBJ2-2; D is undetermined. CDR3 length equals 13 residues. CDR1 MNHEY and CDR2 SVGAGI come from the germline V gene. The V end lost 4 bases, the J end lost 2 bases, and 5 bases lay between the germline ends. The CDR3 reads CASSLYNTGELFF. The CDR3 region has the DNA TGTGCCAGCAGTTTATATAACACCGGGGAGCTGTTTTTT.

The chain is built from TRBV29-1 and TRBJ2-3; D is unresolved. The CDR3 is 11 amino acids. The germline V gene encodes CDR1 SQVTM and CDR2 ANQGSEA. Between the trimmed V and J ends, which lost 6 bases and 3 bases, there was a span of 7 bases. Written as DNA, the CDR3 is TGCAGCGTGGCTGAAACAGATACGCAGTATTTT. Protein sequence: CSVAETDTQYF.

V is TRBV5-5 and J is TRBJ2-1; 12 bases map to TRBD1. The CDR3 is 18 amino acids. Germline CDR1 SGHKS, CDR2 YYEKEE (reference sequence). After removal of 3 bases from V and 4 bases from J, the junction contained 11 bases not matched to a gene. In nucleotides, the CDR3 is TGTGCCAGCAGCTCCGGGACAGGGGGCAGAGGAAGGTACAATGAGCAGTTCTTC. Amino acid sequence: CASSSGTGGRGRYNEQFF.

The chain couples TRBV6-4 to TRBJ2-6, with D possibly being TRBD2 (5 bases). The CDR3 extends over 15 amino acids. Germline values: CDR1 MRHNA, CDR2 SNTAGT. V lost 4 bases to trimming and J lost 1 base, with 8 bases between them. The CDR3 bases are TGTGCCAGCAGTGCCGGGGTGTCTGGGGCCAACGTCCTGACTTTC. Translation gives CASSAGVSGANVLTF.

This chain uses TRBV20-1 with TRBJ2-7, with 8 bases matching TRBD2. The CDR3 loop spans 11 amino acids. Germline V gene sequence: CDR1 DFQATT, CDR2 SNEGSKA (reference sequence). DNA of the CDR3: TGCAGCGGGCTAGCGGGCTACGAGCAGTACTTC. As protein: CSGLAGYEQYF.

This clone has just one count. This chain links TRBV11-2 with TRBJ1-4; D unclear. This CDR3 region has 14 residues. V lost 4 bases and J lost 0, with 6 bases in between. From germline, CDR1 is SGHAT and CDR2 FQNNGV. The CDR3 DNA is TGTGCCAGCAGCTACTCTGCAACTAATGAAAAACTGTTTTTT. It translates to CASSYSATNEKLFF. Full variable domain (remainder filled in from reference TRBV11-2 and TRBJ1-4): EAGVAQSPRYKIIEKRQSVAFWCNPISGHATLYWYQQILGQGPKLLIQFQNNGVVDDSQLPKDRFSAERLKGVDSTLKIQPAKLEDSAVYLCASSYSATNEKLFFGSGTQLSVL.

The sample holds one count of this clone. The chain links TRBV25-1 to TRBJ1-3; 9 bases fit TRBD1. This CDR3 has 16 residues. Germline values: CDR1 MGHDK, CDR2 SYGVNS. J was trimmed by 3 bases and V by 5 bases; bases with no gene match: 8. As DNA, the CDR3 is TGTGCCAGCAGTCCCCCCACAGGGGGCGGTGGAAACACCATATATTTT. Protein: CASSPPTGGGGNTIYF. The full variable domain, with the rest looked up from reference TRBV25-1 and TRBJ1-3, is EADIYQTPRYLVIGTGKKITLECSQTMGHDKMYWYQQDPGMELHLIHYSYGVNSTEKGDLSSESTVSRIRTEHFPLTLESARPSHTSQYLCASSPPTGGGGNTIYFGEGSWLTVV.

This clone was seen just once. The chain employs TRBV5-1 and TRBJ2-2, with D possibly matching TRBD2 (6 bases). This CDR3 spans 16 amino acids. The V gene lost 0 bases and the J gene lost 6 bases, with 15 bases spanning the gap. Germline assignment: CDR1 SGHRS and CDR2 YFSETQ. CDR3 residues: CASSLEASEISGELFF. The CDR3 nucleotides read TGCGCCAGCAGCTTGGAGGCTAGCGAGATTTCCGGGGAGCTGTTTTTT.

The chain couples TRBV19 to TRBJ2-3; 9 nucleotides line up with TRBD2. CDR1 is LNHDA and CDR2 is SQIVND in the germline V gene (reference sequence). Trimming at V came to 7 bases and at J to 5 bases, leaving 13 bases not matched to a gene. This CDR3 contains 16 residues. CDR3 bases: TGTGCCAGTATCGGGGCGACTAGCGGAGATGGAGATACGCAGTATTTT. Translating it yields CASIGATSGDGDTQYF.

J is TRBJ2-1 and V is TRBV14, with D maybe TRBD2 (6 bases). Germline loops: CDR1 SGHDN, CDR2 FVKESK. This CDR3 contains 15 residues. V lost 4 bases and J 4 bases, leaving 14 bases between the germline ends. CDR3 region: CASSRGVAVYNEQFF. CDR3 in DNA: TGTGCCAGCAGCCGGGGAGTAGCGGTATACAATGAGCAGTTCTTC.

The V call is TRBV2, the J call TRBJ2-7, with unresolved D. Trimming stripped 5 bases from V and 6 bases from J, with 8 bases between. This CDR3 is built from 11 residues. Germline CDR1 SNHLY, CDR2 FYNNEI. The CDR3 DNA reads TGTGCCAGCAGTTTCCAGACCGAGCAGTACTTC. Translating it yields CASSFQTEQYF.

As for this clone: Other nucleotide sequences in the sample specify the same CDR3. This chain connects TRBV6-5 to TRBJ1-2, with D uncertain. There are 14 residues in the CDR3. Germline values: CDR1 MNHEY, CDR2 SVGAGI. V lost 2 bases to trimming and J lost 4 bases, with 11 bases between them. CDR3 amino acids: CASSYRSIGYGYTF. For the CDR3, the DNA is TGTGCCAGCAGTTACAGGTCGATAGGCTATGGCTACACCTTC.

The V and J genes are TRBV30 and TRBJ2-5, with D hard to call. The CDR3 has 13 residues. V dropped 4 bases and J dropped 2 bases, with 11 bases sitting between them. Germline V gene data show CDR1 as GTSNPN and CDR2 as SVGIG (reference sequence). CDR3 region: CAWNSAPQETQYF. The CDR3 DNA is TGTGCCTGGAATTCAGCCCCACAAGAGACCCAGTACTTC.

This rearrangement joins TRBV6-2 or TRBV6-3 to TRBJ2-1; no reliable D call. Trimming left V 6 bases short and J 7 bases short, with 7 bases between. Germline CDR1 and CDR2: MNHEY and SVGEGT. CDR3 length: 11 amino acids. CDR3 in DNA: TGTGCCAGCAGCCGAAAAAATGAGCAGTTCTTC. Translation: CASSRKNEQFF.

The genes are TRBV7-9 and TRBJ1-2, with 8 bases lining up with TRBD1. This CDR3 is 15 amino acids long. The ends lost 5 bases at V and 8 bases at J; junction bases unmatched: 13. Germline V CDR1 and CDR2: SEHNR, FQNEAQ (reference sequence). The CDR3: CASSQKAGGLRGYTF. For the CDR3, the DNA is TGTGCCAGCAGCCAGAAGGCAGGGGGCTTACGGGGCTACACCTTC.

Points on this clone: Lacking the conserved final phenylalanine or tryptophan, this CDR3 likely reflects a read error. It is unclear where the CDR3 begins or ends on the DNA, so no DNA is shown, and the CDR3 is as TCRdb lists it. The CDR3 here is CASTRGPGTSGL. This sequence joins TRBV28 and TRBJ2-3; the table gives TRBD2 as D, unverified against the DNA. Germline V gives CDR1 MDHEN, CDR2 SYDVKM. The CDR3 adds up to 12 amino acids, both ends counted.

The genes are TRBV27 and TRBJ2-1, with a tentative D call TRBD2 (5 bases). This CDR3 has 14 amino acids. Trimming left V 2 bases short and J 5 bases short, with 10 bases between. Germline V gene data show CDR1 as MNHEY and CDR2 as SMNVEV (reference sequence). As DNA, the CDR3 is TGTGCCAGCAGTTTAAGGACTTACGACAATGAGCAGTTCTTC. It codes for CASSLRTYDNEQFF.

This rearrangement joins TRBV7-9 to TRBJ1-3; the D is unclear. The CDR3 covers 14 residues. Per germline, CDR1 SEHNR and CDR2 FQNEAQ (reference sequence). Trimming took off 1 base at V and 2 bases at J, with 6 bases between the two ends. The CDR3 loop is CASSLVAAGNTIYF. For the CDR3, the DNA is TGTGCCAGCAGCTTAGTGGCAGCTGGAAACACCATATATTTT.

The CDR3 protein is CASSSRPGLAGPSYEQYF. The CDR3 region has the DNA TGTGCCAGCAGCTCGCGACCGGGACTAGCGGGACCCTCCTACGAGCAGTACTTC. The chain uses TRBV7-9 and TRBJ2-7, with TRBD2 matching 13 bases. Looked up from germline, CDR1 is SEHNR and CDR2 is FQNEAQ (reference sequence). V lost 4 bases, J lost 0 bases, and 9 bases stayed unmatched. The length of the CDR3 is 18 residues. The entire variable domain, with the rest obtained from reference TRBV7-9 and TRBJ2-7, is as follows: DTGVSQNPRHKITKRGQNVTFRCDPISEHNRLYWYRQTLGQGPEFLTYFQNEAQLEKSRLLSDRFSAERPKGSFSTLEIQRTEQGDSAMYLCASSSRPGLAGPSYEQYFGPGTRLTVT.

The chain recombines TRBV7-9 with TRBJ1-6; no definite D call. The length of the CDR3 is 14 residues. V lost 7 bases to trimming and J lost 6 bases, with 13 bases between them. Germline assignment: CDR1 SEHNR and CDR2 FQNEAQ (reference sequence). Written as DNA, the CDR3 is TGTGCCAGCAACCCTTTGGCGGGTAATTCACCCCTCCACTTT. As protein: CASNPLAGNSPLHF. Supplemented by reference TRBV7-9 and TRBJ1-6, the full variable domain reads DTGVSQNPRHKITKRGQNVTFRCDPISEHNRLYWYRQTLGQGPEFLTYFQNEAQLEKSRLLSDRFSAERPKGSFSTLEIQRTEQGDSAMYLCASNPLAGNSPLHFGNGTRLTVT.

This chain links TRBV19 with TRBJ1-3, with D tentatively TRBD1 (6 bases). CDR1 is LNHDA and CDR2 is SQIVND in the germline V gene (reference sequence). The CDR3 extends over 13 amino acids. Between the trimmed V and J ends, which lost 5 bases and 8 bases, there was a span of 13 bases. The CDR3 reads CASSYRVGDTIYF. The CDR3 nucleotides read TGTGCCAGTAGTTACAGGGTTGGGGACACCATATATTTT.

The rearrangement uses TRBV25-1 and TRBJ2-2; D uncertain. The CDR3 length is 11 residues. V was cut by 4 bases and J by 8 bases, with 5 bases left in between. Germline assignment: CDR1 MGHDK and CDR2 SYGVNS. Here the CDR3 DNA reads TGTGCCAGCAGTGTCTGGGGGGAGCTGTTTTTT. This codes for CASSVWGELFF. The variable domain in full, with the rest retrieved from reference TRBV25-1 and TRBJ2-2, is EADIYQTPRYLVIGTGKKITLECSQTMGHDKMYWYQQDPGMELHLIHYSYGVNSTEKGDLSSESTVSRIRTEHFPLTLESARPSHTSQYLCASSVWGELFFGEGSRLTVL.

The chain links TRBV4-2 to TRBJ2-3; D possibly corresponds to TRBD2 (6 bases). The V end lost 0 bases, the J end lost 3 bases, and 10 bases lay between the germline ends. The germline V gene has CDR1 LGHNA and CDR2 YNFKEQ. The CDR3 totals 15 residues. CDR3 in DNA: TGTGCCAGCAGCCAAGACCGTGGGAGGACAGATACGCAGTATTTT. It yields the protein CASSQDRGRTDTQYF.

This chain uses TRBV7-9 with TRBJ1-1; D is perhaps TRBD1 (6 bases). The CDR3 consists of 11 residues. Trimming took off 2 bases at V and 10 bases at J, with 8 bases between the two ends. Germline assignment: CDR1 SEHNR and CDR2 FQNEAQ (reference sequence). The CDR3 here is CASSLWDIAFF. CDR3 nucleotide sequence: TGTGCCAGCAGCTTATGGGACATAGCTTTCTTT.

This chain uses TRBV18 with TRBJ2-7, with TRBD1 as a possible D gene (5 bases). Germline assignment: CDR1 KGHSH and CDR2 LQKENI. The CDR3 is made up of 14 amino acids. The ends were cut back, 0 bases at V and 5 bases at J, with 11 bases in the middle. The CDR3 DNA is TGTGCCAGCTCACCACCGCCAGGGAACCACGAGCAGTACTTC. This sequence encodes CASSPPPGNHEQYF.

V usage is TRBV9 and J usage is TRBJ2-1; 14 positions agree with TRBD2. CDR3 length: 16 residues. Germline lookup yields CDR1 SGDLS and CDR2 YYNGEE. V was clipped by 4 bases and J by 9 bases; unmatched bases: 9. The CDR3 bases are TGTGCCAGCAGCTTAGGGACTAGCGGGAGTCCGGGTGAGCAGTTCTTC. It yields the protein CASSLGTSGSPGEQFF.

This CDR3 is CATSRIQVITYEQYF. The CDR3 bases are TGTGCCACCAGCAGAATCCAGGTCATAACTTACGAGCAGTACTTC. The chain joins TRBV15 to TRBJ2-7; D remains unclear. V was shortened by 2 bases and J by 4 bases, with 15 bases between the two germline ends. CDR3 size: 15 residues. Germline V gene data show CDR1 as LNHNV and CDR2 as YYDKDF (reference sequence).

This sequence joins TRBV28 and TRBJ1-1; no clear D. The V end lost 1 base, the J end lost 2 bases, and 11 bases lay between the germline ends. Germline V gene lookup returns CDR1 MDHEN and CDR2 SYDVKM. This CDR3 is 15 amino acids long. CDR3 amino acids: CASSLLRRTNTEAFF. Written as DNA, the CDR3 is TGTGCCAGCAGTTTATTGAGGAGGACTAACACTGAAGCTTTCTTT.

The CDR3 DNA follows: TGTGCCAGCAGCCGATGGGGACAGGGTAGCTCTGGGGCCAACGTCCTGACTTTC. Protein sequence: CASSRWGQGSSGANVLTF. This chain joins TRBV5-8 and TRBJ2-6, with 9 bases lining up with TRBD1. V lost 4 bases and J lost 0; bases outside the gene matches: 8. CDR3 length: 18 residues. Germline-derived CDR1 and CDR2 are SGHTS and YDEGEE.

The V gene is TRBV2, the J gene TRBJ2-1, with D maybe TRBD2 (5 bases). CDR1 SNHLY and CDR2 FYNNEI come from the germline V gene. The CDR3 length is 15 residues. Deletions cut 6 bases from V and 9 bases from J, with 21 bases between. This chain's CDR3 is CASSPRASPEAEQFF. For the CDR3, the DNA is TGTGCCAGCAGCCCCCGGGCTAGCCCAGAGGCTGAGCAGTTCTTC.

The chain has TRBV5-1 and TRBJ2-1; 11 nucleotides match TRBD2. Germline loops: CDR1 SGHRS, CDR2 YFSETQ. J lost 5 bases, V lost 3 bases, and 4 bases had no gene match. The CDR3 consists of 15 residues. This CDR3 is CASSYTSGSDNEQFF. For the CDR3, the DNA is TGCGCCAGCAGCTATACTAGCGGGAGCGACAATGAGCAGTTCTTC.